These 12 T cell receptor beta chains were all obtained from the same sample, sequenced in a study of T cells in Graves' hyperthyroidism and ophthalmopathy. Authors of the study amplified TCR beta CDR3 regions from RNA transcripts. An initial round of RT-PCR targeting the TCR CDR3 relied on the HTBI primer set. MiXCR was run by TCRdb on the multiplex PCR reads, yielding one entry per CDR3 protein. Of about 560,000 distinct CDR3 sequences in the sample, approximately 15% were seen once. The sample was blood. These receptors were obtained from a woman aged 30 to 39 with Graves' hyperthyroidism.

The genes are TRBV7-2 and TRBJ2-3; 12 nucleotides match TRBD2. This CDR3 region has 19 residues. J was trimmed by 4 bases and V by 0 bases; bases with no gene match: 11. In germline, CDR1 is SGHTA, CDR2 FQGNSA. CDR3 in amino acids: CASSLAPSSGRAVADTQYF. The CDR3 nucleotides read TGTGCCAGCAGCTTAGCCCCTTCTAGCGGGAGGGCTGTTGCAGATACGCAGTATTTT.

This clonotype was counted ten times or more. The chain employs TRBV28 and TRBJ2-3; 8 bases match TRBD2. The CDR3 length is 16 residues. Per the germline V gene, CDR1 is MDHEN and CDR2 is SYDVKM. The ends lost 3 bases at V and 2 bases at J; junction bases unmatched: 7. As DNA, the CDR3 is TGTGCCAGCAGTTTCCCGACTAGCGCGTTCACAGATACGCAGTATTTT. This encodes CASSFPTSAFTDTQYF.

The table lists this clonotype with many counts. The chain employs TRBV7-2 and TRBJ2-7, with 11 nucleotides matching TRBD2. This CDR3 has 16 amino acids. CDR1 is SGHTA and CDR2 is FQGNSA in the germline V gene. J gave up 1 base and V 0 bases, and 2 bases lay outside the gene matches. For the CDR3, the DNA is TGTGCCAGCAGCTTAGCGGCTAGCGGGAGGTCCTACGAGCAGTACTTC. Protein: CASSLAASGRSYEQYF. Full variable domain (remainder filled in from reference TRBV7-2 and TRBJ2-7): GAGVSQSPSNKVTEKGKDVELRCDPISGHTALYWYRQSLGQGLEFLIYFQGNSAPDKSGLPSDRFSAERTGGSVSTLTIQRTQQEDSAVYLCASSLAASGRSYEQYFGPGTRLTVT.

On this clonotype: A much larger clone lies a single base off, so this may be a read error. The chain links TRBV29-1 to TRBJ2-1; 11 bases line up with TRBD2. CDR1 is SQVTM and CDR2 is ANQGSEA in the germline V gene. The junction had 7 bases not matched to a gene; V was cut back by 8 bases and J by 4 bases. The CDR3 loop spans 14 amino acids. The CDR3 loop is CSIGLAGTYNEQFF. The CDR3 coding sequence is TGCAGCATAGGACTAGCGGGTACTTACAATGAGCAGTTCTTC.

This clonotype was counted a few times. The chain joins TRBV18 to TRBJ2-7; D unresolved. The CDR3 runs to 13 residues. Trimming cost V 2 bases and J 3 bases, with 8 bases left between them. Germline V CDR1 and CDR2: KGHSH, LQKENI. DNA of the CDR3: TGTGCCAGCTCACCAGGAAACGGCTACGAGCAGTACTTC. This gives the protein CASSPGNGYEQYF.

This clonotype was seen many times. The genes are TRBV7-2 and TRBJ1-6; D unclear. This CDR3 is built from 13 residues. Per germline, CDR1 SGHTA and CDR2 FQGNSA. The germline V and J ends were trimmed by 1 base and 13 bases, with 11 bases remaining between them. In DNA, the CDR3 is TGTGCCAGCAGCTTAGTTACGCACGAGCCCCTCCACTTT. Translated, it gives CASSLVTHEPLHF.

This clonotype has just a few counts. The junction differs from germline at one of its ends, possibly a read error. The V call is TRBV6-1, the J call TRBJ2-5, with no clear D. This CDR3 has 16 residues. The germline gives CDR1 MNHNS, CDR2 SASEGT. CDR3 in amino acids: CASSDPRSPTSSTRDF. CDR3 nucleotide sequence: TGTGCCAGCAGTGATCCGCGGTCCCCTACGAGCAGTACTCGAGACTTC.

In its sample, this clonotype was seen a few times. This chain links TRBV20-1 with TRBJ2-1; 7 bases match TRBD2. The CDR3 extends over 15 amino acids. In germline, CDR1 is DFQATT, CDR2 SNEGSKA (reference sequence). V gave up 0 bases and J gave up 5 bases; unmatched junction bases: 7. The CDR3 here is CSARDPAGNNNEQFF. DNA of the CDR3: TGCAGTGCTAGAGACCCAGCGGGGAATAACAATGAGCAGTTCTTC.

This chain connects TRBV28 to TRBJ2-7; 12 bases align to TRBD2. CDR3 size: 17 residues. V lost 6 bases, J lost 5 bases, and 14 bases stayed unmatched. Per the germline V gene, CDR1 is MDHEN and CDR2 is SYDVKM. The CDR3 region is CASSQGVTSGRFNEQYF. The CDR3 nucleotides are TGTGCCAGCAGCCAAGGCGTAACTAGCGGGAGGTTTAACGAGCAGTACTTC.

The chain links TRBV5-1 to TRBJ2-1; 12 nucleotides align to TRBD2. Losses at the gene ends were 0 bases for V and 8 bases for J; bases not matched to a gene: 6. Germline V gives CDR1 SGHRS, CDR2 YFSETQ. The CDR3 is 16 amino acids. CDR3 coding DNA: TGCGCCAGCAGCTTGGAGACTAGCGGGAGAGTCGATGAGCAGTTCTTC. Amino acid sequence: CASSLETSGRVDEQFF.

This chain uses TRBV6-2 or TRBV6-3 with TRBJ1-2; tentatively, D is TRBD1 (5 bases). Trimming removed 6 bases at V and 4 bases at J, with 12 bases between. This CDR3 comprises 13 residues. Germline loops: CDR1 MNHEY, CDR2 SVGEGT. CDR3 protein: CASSLTATYGYTF. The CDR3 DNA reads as TGTGCCAGCAGCCTGACAGCAACCTATGGCTACACCTTC.

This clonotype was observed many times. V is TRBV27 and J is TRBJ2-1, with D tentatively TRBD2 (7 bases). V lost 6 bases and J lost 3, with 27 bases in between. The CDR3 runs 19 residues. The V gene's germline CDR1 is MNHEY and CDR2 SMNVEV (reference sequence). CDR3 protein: CASSTTGGGRTGGYNEQFF. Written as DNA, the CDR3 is TGTGCCAGCAGCACAACTGGGGGCGGGAGAACCGGGGGCTACAATGAGCAGTTCTTC.